Sequencing of this T cell receptor (beta chain) was carried out in a study of tumor and adjacent non-tumor tissue in lung cancer. The library came from three nested PCR rounds adapted from ARM-PCR protocols. TCRdb redid the calling of the multiplex PCR reads with MiXCR, one entry per CDR3 protein. The sample shows 98,000 or so distinct CDR3 sequences, 75% to 85% of them seen only once. No cell sorting was done before RNA was extracted from the tissue. This non-tumor lung sample came from over 3 cm beyond the tumor edge. Note on this clonotype: A much larger clone differs by one base, so this may be a read error.

CDR3 length: 13 residues. J gave up 7 bases and V 10 bases, and 9 bases lay outside the gene matches. CDR1 and CDR2 (germline): SGHVS, FQNEAQ. The J gene is TRBJ2-5, the V gene TRBV7-8; 10 bases line up with TRBD1. The receptor's source is a man aged 55-75 years with small cell lung cancer. Input material: distant non-tumor lung tissue. CDR3 nucleotides: TGTGCCATCAGGGGGACAGGGGTTGGGACCCAGTACTTC. Amino acids: CAIRGTGVGTQYF.